This T cell receptor (beta chain) derives from a study of shared clonotypes between healthy human individuals (dated by TCRdb to between 2020 and 2021). Context from the whole study: Three men and a couple of women, aged 18 to 49 years, made up the cohort. For each donor, CD4 naive and CD4 memory were each run on three plates, CD8 naive on two plates, and CD8 memory on one plate. Libraries were prepared and TCR repertoires were sequenced by different laboratories using diverse techniques, in order to increase sequencing depth and limit assay-specific biases. To estimate repertoire size and how much clonotype sharing occurs between individuals, the study deeply sequenced the blood TCR repertoires of roughly 5 healthy adults. Leukapheresis yielded between about 0.85 and 10 billion PBMCs per donor. Overall study results and their limits: Clonotypes shared by all four sorted-subset donors showed higher generation probabilities than non-shared clonotypes. Sampling was restricted to blood, and TCR repertoires in tissue are likely to differ from TCR repertoires in blood. Because the study included only a small number of donors, the genetic and exposure-history diversity represented was limited. Incomplete sequencing was indicated by rarefaction of sorted-subset datasets, despite the large sequencing depth. Naive subsets generally had larger estimated clonotype richness than memory subsets did. Across a handful of donors, approximately 4.6% of naive CD4, over 3% of naive CD8, 2.3% of memory CD4, and about 0.4% of memory CD8 clonotypes were shared. Based on pairwise subsampling, the degree of clonotype sharing among donors was expected to be affected by sequencing depth.

V is shortened by 4 bases, J by 8 bases, and the region joining them spans 22 bases. According to the germline V gene, CDR1 reads SGDLS and CDR2 reads YYNGEE. The CDR3 covers 17 residues, taking in both the cysteine and the phenylalanine. Solely the CDR3 DNA is kept, with 51 bases framed from the first base. Remarks on this clone: No antigen is known for it. No qualities accompany the bases; no much larger clone lies one base away.

The donors were healthy, HIV-negative adults with no recently reported acute infections or vaccinations. Every donor was a Caucasian adult residing in Nashville, Tennessee, USA. CD4+ T cells were enriched by magnetic negative selection; naive cells were then positively selected on CD45RA, and the negative fraction formed the memory subset. Blood was collected by leukapheresis, and PBMCs were isolated by Ficoll-Histopaque density gradient centrifugation and then cryopreserved in liquid nitrogen vapor phase. Purity and quantity of every magnetically sorted T cell population were checked by analytical flow cytometry. Genomic DNA was isolated from each sorted fraction and quantified by UV absorbance on a Nanodrop 2000c. Using the deep immunoSEQ assay, multiplex PCR amplified TCR CDR3 regions from genomic DNA. For each cell subset, the extracted genomic DNA was distributed evenly across all wells of several immunoSEQ 96-well plates, and each plate served as one replicate. For sorted subsets, each replicate PCR was loaded with roughly 0.2 ug genomic DNA, equivalent to 30,000 or so T cell genomes. Purified libraries were measured with a Qubit 3.0 fluorometer, size-checked on a Bioanalyzer 2100, and measured again with the KAPA Library Quantification kit. Each immunoSEQ 96-well plate was sequenced on its own single-read 150-cycle Illumina NextSeq 550 flow cell. Under the source paper's analysis protocol: The immunoSEQ output contained only junctional sequences without quality scores, so filtering could not match that applied to full-length reads. To assign V/J genes and CDR3, sequences were annotated using PyIR, a Python wrapper for IgBLAST v1.9, with IMGT germline references. Reads were removed for weak V/J assignments (E-value above 1e-6), missing CDR3, stop codons, out-of-frame junctions, or ambiguous translated residues. V3J clonotypes were defined by identical inferred V gene, J gene, and CDR3 amino acid sequence. Percentage overlap between repertoires was computed as shared unique clonotypes divided by the size of the smaller repertoire. Richness of each repertoire was evaluated using RTK rarefaction, the Chao1 estimator, and Recon v2.1 estimates of unobserved clonotypes. OLGA was used to compute generation probabilities for all TCRbeta clonotypes that the gDNA method yielded from a few donors. Imported from immuneACCESS, the table was reduced by TCRdb to in-frame sequences with V and J called. These copies leave out some clones; in studies compared against another copy, an unresolved V gene accounts for under half, and the cause of the remainder is not known. D and trimming come from the DNA, and the V and J calls and clone size come from that table. A total of some 2,100,000 clones appear in this sample, approximately 94% of them only once. The top ten hold around 0.13% of the sample.

This receptor was obtained from a man aged 18 to 29 in good health. The sequencing sample was made of naive CD4+ T cells sorted from blood. This specimen's cell subset or site label, interpreted: CD45RA+ positively selected. In this chain, TRBV9 is recombined with TRBJ1-6; no confident D gene assignment can be made. In nucleotide form, the sequence is TGTGCCAGCAGCTCCACGGACGGGCCCGGTTTCGATTCACCCCTCCACTTT. Its amino acids are CASSSTDGPGFDSPLHF.